The 2 T cell receptor beta chains below were found in one sample sequenced in a study of glioma-infiltrating T cells after dendritic cell vaccination. Using immunoSEQ multiplex PCR, the repertoire was profiled, and TCRdb retains in-frame clones only, with some absent. The data hold about 92,000 clones, with 65% to 90% observed a single time. This specimen consisted of blood, obtained before dendritic cell vaccination. Every receptor here comes from a human donor with glioblastoma.

The rearrangement uses TRBV29-1 and TRBJ1-3; D uncertain. CDR3 length equals 11 residues. Trimming shortened V by 5 bases and J by 4 bases, and 6 bases separated the two germline ends. In germline, CDR1 is SQVTM, CDR2 ANQGSEA. CDR3 coding DNA: TGCAGCGTTTACAGAGGAAACACCATATATTTT. This encodes CSVYRGNTIYF.

In DNA, the CDR3 is TGTGCCAGCAGTTACGGAGGACAGGCGTACTTC. This encodes CASSYGGQAYF. The rearrangement joins TRBV6-5 to TRBJ2-7; TRBD1 aligns across 7 bases. The CDR3 totals 11 residues. Unmatched junction bases numbered 4, after V lost 2 bases and J lost 12 bases. From germline, CDR1 is MNHEY and CDR2 SVGAGI.